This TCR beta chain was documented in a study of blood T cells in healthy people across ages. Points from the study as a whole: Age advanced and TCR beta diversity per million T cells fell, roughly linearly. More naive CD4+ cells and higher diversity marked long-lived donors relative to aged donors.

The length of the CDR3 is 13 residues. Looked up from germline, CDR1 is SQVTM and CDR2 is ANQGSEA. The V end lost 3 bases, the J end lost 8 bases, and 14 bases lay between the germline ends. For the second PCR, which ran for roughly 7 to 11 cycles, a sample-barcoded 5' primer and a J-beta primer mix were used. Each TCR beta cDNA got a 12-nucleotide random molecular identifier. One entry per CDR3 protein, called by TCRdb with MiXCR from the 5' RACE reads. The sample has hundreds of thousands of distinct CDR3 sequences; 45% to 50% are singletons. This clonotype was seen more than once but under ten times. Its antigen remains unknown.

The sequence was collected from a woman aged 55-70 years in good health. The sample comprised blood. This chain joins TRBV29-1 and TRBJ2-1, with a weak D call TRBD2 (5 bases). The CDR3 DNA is TGCAGCGTTGAGCCTAGCAAGGGTTATGAGCAGTTCTTC. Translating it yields CSVEPSKGYEQFF.